This passage covers 31 T cell receptor beta chains from one sample sequenced in a study of cytomegalovirus exposure and HLA in healthy donors. The PCR had 60 Vbeta and 13 Jbeta primers. The repertoire was sequenced with immunoSEQ multiplex PCR; TCRdb's copy has only in-frame clones and lacks some. Here the sample spans 100,000 to 150,000 clones, approximately 79% being singletons. The sequenced sample was PBMCs. All receptors come from a man over 45 in good health and CMV-seropositive.

This clone was detected only once. V is TRBV18 and J is TRBJ1-4, with D hard to call. Germline V gene sequence: CDR1 KGHSH, CDR2 LQKENI. The CDR3 is made up of 12 amino acids. V was shortened by 3 bases and J by 8 bases, with 7 bases between the two germline ends. CDR3 region: CASSPQREKLFF. Written as DNA, the CDR3 is TGTGCCAGCTCACCTCAACGGGAAAAACTGTTTTTT.

The rearrangement joins TRBV27 to TRBJ2-1; tentative D call: TRBD2 (6 bases). CDR3 length equals 17 residues. Trimming stripped 2 bases from V and 1 base from J, with 15 bases between. The V gene's germline CDR1 is MNHEY and CDR2 SMNVEV (reference sequence). CDR3 bases: TGTGCCAGCAGTTTAAGGGGTTGGGAGGATTCCTACAATGAGCAGTTCTTC. Its protein product is CASSLRGWEDSYNEQFF.

This clone came up once. The rearrangement joins TRBV4-1 to TRBJ2-5; unclear D gene. Gene TRBJ2-7 matches the end of the DNA better, so the J call may be wrong. CDR3 length equals 15 residues. Looked up from germline, CDR1 is MGHRA and CDR2 is YSYEKL. The CDR3: CASSQGTVPSYEQYF. CDR3 nucleotides: TGCGCCAGCAGCCAAGGTACGGTCCCGTCCTACGAGCAGTACTTC.

The CDR3 here is CSVRTGKNYYEQYF. In DNA form, the CDR3 reads TGCAGCGTCCGGACAGGGAAAAACTACTACGAGCAGTACTTC. The chain joins TRBV29-1 to TRBJ2-7; 8 bases fit TRBD1. Germline CDR1 reads SQVTM; CDR2 reads ANQGSEA. V dropped 6 bases and J dropped 3; count of bases not matched to a gene: 10. CDR3 size: 14 residues.

This chain joins TRBV9 and TRBJ2-1; 10 bases fit TRBD1. Looked up from germline, CDR1 is SGDLS and CDR2 is YYNGEE. Trimming took 5 bases from V and 5 from J; bases not matched to a gene: 4. CDR3 length: 14 amino acids. CDR3 sequence reads: CASSPGQGNNEQFF. In DNA form, the CDR3 reads TGTGCCAGCAGTCCGGGACAGGGGAACAATGAGCAGTTCTTC.

This clone was seen repeatedly, ten times or more. Here the CDR3 reads CASKVTGEDHGTQYF. CDR3 sequence (DNA): TGTGCCAGTAAGGTCACAGGGGAGGATCATGGGACCCAGTACTTC. The V gene is TRBV19, the J gene TRBJ2-5; the D gene is possibly TRBD1 (7 bases). The CDR3 spans 15 residues. Per the germline V gene, CDR1 is LNHDA and CDR2 is SQIVND (reference sequence). V was trimmed by 7 bases and J by 7 bases, leaving 22 bases between them.

The chain employs TRBV7-9 and TRBJ1-1, with TRBD1 as a possible D gene (6 bases). CDR3 length equals 14 residues. From germline, CDR1 is SEHNR and CDR2 FQNEAQ (reference sequence). V lost 3 bases and J 1 base, leaving 9 bases between the germline ends. The CDR3 bases are TGTGCCAGCAGCTTCGGACAGTCGAACACTGAAGCTTTCTTT. It is translated as CASSFGQSNTEAFF.

This sequence joins TRBV7-9 and TRBJ1-4; D uncertain. With 7 bases removed from V and 0 bases from J, the gap between germline ends came to 12 bases. The CDR3 loop spans 15 amino acids. Germline CDR1 and CDR2: SEHNR and FQNEAQ (reference sequence). CDR3 sequence reads: CASTSIEATNEKLFF. The CDR3 bases are TGTGCCAGCACCTCGATTGAGGCAACTAATGAAAAACTGTTTTTT. The whole variable domain, filled in from reference TRBV7-9 and TRBJ1-4, reads DTGVSQNPRHKITKRGQNVTFRCDPISEHNRLYWYRQTLGQGPEFLTYFQNEAQLEKSRLLSDRFSAERPKGSFSTLEIQRTEQGDSAMYLCASTSIEATNEKLFFGSGTQLSVL.

The chain couples TRBV7-2 to TRBJ2-1; D is unresolved. CDR1 SGHTA and CDR2 FQGNSA come from the germline V gene. This CDR3 is 14 amino acids long. V was trimmed by 5 bases and J by 4 bases, leaving 12 bases between them. CDR3: CASSREAVYNEQFF. The CDR3 DNA reads TGTGCCAGCAGCCGCGAGGCGGTTTACAATGAGCAGTTCTTC.

The V call is TRBV6-5, the J call TRBJ2-3; D gene uncertain. The germline V gene encodes CDR1 MNHEY and CDR2 SVGAGI. Trimming removed 2 bases from V and 6 bases from J, with 12 bases in between. CDR3 length: 14 amino acids. The CDR3 nucleotides read TGTGCCAGCAGTTACAGAATCACGGGTGATACGCAGTATTTT. Protein product: CASSYRITGDTQYF.

The rearrangement links TRBV5-1 to TRBJ2-7; the D gene is possibly TRBD2 (5 bases). CDR1 SGHRS and CDR2 YFSETQ come from the germline V gene. Trimming shortened V by 0 bases and J by 13 bases, and 20 bases separated the two germline ends. The CDR3 loop spans 14 amino acids. CDR3 protein: CASSLGQSGGYVYF. The CDR3 region has the DNA TGCGCCAGCAGCTTGGGTCAATCGGGCGGGTACGTTTACTTC. The complete variable domain, with remaining parts taken from reference TRBV5-1 and TRBJ2-7, reads KAGVTQTPRYLIKTRGQQVTLSCSPISGHRSVSWYQQTPGQGLQFLFEYFSETQRNKGNFPGRFSGRQFSNSRSEMNVSTLELGDSALYLCASSLGQSGGYVYFGPGTRLTVT.

The sample holds one count of this clone. This rearrangement joins TRBV21-1 to TRBJ2-7; the table names TRBD1, a call not compared with the DNA. TRBV21-1 is flagged as a pseudogene. The CDR3 consists of 14 residues. The CDR3 spells CASSRGQGGYEQYF. The CDR3, as DNA: TGTGCCAGCAGCAGGGGACAGGGGGGCTACGAGCAGTACTTC.

This clone was detected only a few times. This CDR3 is CASTGTGGNTGELFF. As DNA, the CDR3 is TGTGCCAGCACCGGGACAGGGGGTAACACCGGGGAGCTGTTTTTT. The chain employs TRBV2 and TRBJ2-2, with 11 bases that match TRBD1. CDR3 length equals 15 residues. V shed 7 bases and J 2 bases; nucleotides not matched to a gene: 3. Germline V gives CDR1 SNHLY, CDR2 FYNNEI.

The chain employs TRBV28 and TRBJ1-4; D remains unclear. Trimming took 3 bases from V and 6 from J, leaving 8 bases between them. CDR1 is MDHEN and CDR2 is SYDVKM in the germline V gene. This CDR3 has 13 residues. The CDR3 sequence is CASSLAPYEKLFF. The CDR3 coding sequence is TGTGCCAGCAGTTTGGCACCTTATGAAAAACTGTTTTTT.

The chain is built from TRBV10-1 and TRBJ2-7; the match to TRBD2 covers 9 bases. This CDR3 contains 15 residues. CDR1 and CDR2 from the germline V gene are WNHNN and SYGVQD (reference sequence). Losses at the gene ends were 2 bases for V and 2 bases for J; bases not matched to a gene: 4. In DNA form, the CDR3 reads TGCGCCAGCAGTGAGCTGGCTAGCGGGACCTACGAGCAGTACTTC. The encoded protein is CASSELASGTYEQYF.

Only a few counts were recorded for this clone. The germline gene is not matched at one end of the junction; a read error may be the cause. The chain links TRBV7-2 to TRBJ1-6, with 11 bases that match TRBD1. CDR1 is SGHTA and CDR2 is FQGNSA in the germline V gene. The CDR3 contains 14 residues. CDR3 region: CASSSTPGQGATTF. The CDR3 DNA follows: TGTGCCAGCAGCTCCACCCCAGGACAGGGGGCGACCACCTTT.

The rearrangement links TRBV6-6 to TRBJ2-7, with 7 bases identical to TRBD1. This CDR3 comprises 13 residues. Per germline, CDR1 MNHNY and CDR2 SVGAGI (reference sequence). Unmatched junction bases numbered 12, after V lost 7 bases and J lost 9 bases. The CDR3 coding sequence is TGTGCCAGCACCGGACAGGCTTTGGGTGGGCAGTACTTC. Translating it yields CASTGQALGGQYF.

V usage is TRBV29-1 and J usage is TRBJ2-7; 8 nucleotides agree with TRBD1. With V trimmed by 7 bases and J by 7 bases, 9 bases remained unmatched. CDR3 length equals 12 residues. Germline V lookup: CDR1 SQVTM, CDR2 ANQGSEA. DNA of the CDR3: TGCAGCGGTGGACAGGGCCCTAGGGAGCAGTACTTC. Translating it yields CSGGQGPREQYF.

The chain joins TRBV7-9 to TRBJ1-2; the D gene is possibly TRBD1 (6 bases). The germline V gene encodes CDR1 SEHNR and CDR2 FQNEAQ (reference sequence). There are 14 residues in the CDR3. Trimming removed 1 base at V and 4 bases at J, with 10 bases between. CDR3 sequence reads: CASSLERDTYGYTF. In DNA, the CDR3 is TGTGCCAGCAGCTTAGAGCGGGACACCTATGGCTACACCTTC.

A note on this clone: An end of the junction does not agree with germline; a read error may underlie this. The J gene is TRBJ2-2, the V gene TRBV7-7; 8 nucleotides match TRBD2. The CDR3 runs 16 residues. CDR1 is SSHAT, CDR2 FNYEAQ, per germline (reference sequence). CDR3 residues: CASSLDERELGGELFF. The CDR3 coding sequence is TGTGCTAGCAGCTTAGACGAGCGGGAGTTGGGCGGGGAGCTGTTTTTT.

V usage is TRBV7-2 and J usage is TRBJ2-7; TRBD2 matches at 7 bases. Germline trimming cut 5 bases from V and 7 bases from J; bases unmatched to any gene: 11. The CDR3 runs to 14 residues. Per the germline V gene, CDR1 is SGHTA and CDR2 is FQGNSA. The CDR3 coding sequence is TGTGCCAGCAGCCTGATAGCGGGCGGTCAAGAGCAGTACTTC. This sequence encodes CASSLIAGGQEQYF.

This chain connects TRBV6-5 to TRBJ2-5, with a weak D call TRBD2 (5 bases). Trimming took off 6 bases at V and 4 bases at J, with 12 bases between the two ends. The CDR3 has 13 residues. The germline V gene has CDR1 MNHEY and CDR2 SVGAGI. CDR3 region: CASSWLAGETQYF. Here the CDR3 DNA reads TGTGCCAGCAGCTGGCTAGCAGGAGAGACCCAGTACTTC.

The chain uses TRBV10-1 and TRBJ2-5; the match to TRBD2 covers 7 bases. This CDR3 is 14 amino acids long. Trimming removed 0 bases from V and 2 bases from J; junction bases left unmatched: 0. The germline gives CDR1 WNHNN, CDR2 SYGVQD (reference sequence). The CDR3 DNA reads as TGCGCCAGCAGTGAGTCGCGGGGGCAAGAGACCCAGTACTTC. This sequence encodes CASSESRGQETQYF.

The chain carries TRBV28 and TRBJ1-1; D gene ambiguous. The V gene's germline CDR1 is MDHEN and CDR2 SYDVKM. The CDR3 has 20 residues. The germline V and J ends were trimmed by 4 bases and 3 bases, with 30 bases remaining between them. DNA of the CDR3: TGTGCCAGCAGTTCGTACGCAGTTTTGGGCGAACCTTCCCGTTACACTGAAGCTTTCTTT. This encodes CASSSYAVLGEPSRYTEAFF.

The genes are TRBV4-2 and TRBJ1-1, with a possible D match to TRBD1 (6 bases). The CDR3 covers 18 residues. Trimming removed 0 bases from V and 1 base from J, with 18 bases in between. Per germline, CDR1 LGHNA and CDR2 YNFKEQ. The CDR3 protein is CASSQEGADRSGNTEAFF. CDR3 sequence (DNA): TGTGCCAGCAGCCAAGAAGGGGCTGACAGGTCGGGGAACACTGAAGCTTTCTTT.

This CDR3 reads CASGSTLTGTYEQYF. The CDR3 nucleotides are TGTGCCAGCGGATCGACCCTGACAGGTACCTACGAGCAGTACTTC. V usage is TRBV7-9 and J usage is TRBJ2-7, with TRBD1 as a possible D gene (6 bases). Germline CDR1 reads SEHNR; CDR2 reads FQNEAQ (reference sequence). The ends were cut back, 8 bases at V and 2 bases at J, with 19 bases in the middle. There are 15 residues in the CDR3.

The V call is TRBV10-3, the J call TRBJ2-7; 8 bases align to TRBD2. The junction had 5 bases not matched to a gene; V was cut back by 2 bases and J by 2 bases. CDR1 ENHRY and CDR2 SYGVKD come from the germline V gene. The CDR3 contains 15 residues. The CDR3 region is CAISEKTGGAYEQYF. CDR3 nucleotide sequence: TGTGCCATCAGTGAGAAAACGGGGGGGGCCTACGAGCAGTACTTC.

The genes are TRBV25-1 and TRBJ1-2; possibly TRBD1 for D (5 bases). In germline, CDR1 is MGHDK, CDR2 SYGVNS. V lost 1 base, J lost 2 bases, and 8 bases lay in between. The CDR3 has 14 amino acids. CDR3 region: CASSEWGENYGYTF. For the CDR3, the DNA is TGTGCCAGCAGTGAATGGGGGGAGAACTATGGCTACACCTTC.

The V and J genes are TRBV5-1 and TRBJ1-4, with a tentative D call TRBD1 (5 bases). The CDR3 is 16 residues long. V lost 3 bases to trimming and J lost 8 bases, with 20 bases between them. The germline V gene encodes CDR1 SGHRS and CDR2 YFSETQ. The CDR3 sequence: CASSSRVGTGEEKLFF. CDR3 bases: TGCGCCAGCAGCTCCCGAGTGGGGACTGGGGAGGAAAAACTGTTTTTT.

This rearrangement joins TRBV5-6 to TRBJ1-1; 9 bases match TRBD1. J gave up 4 bases and V 0 bases, and 7 bases lay outside the gene matches. Germline V CDR1 and CDR2: SGHDT, YYEEEE. The CDR3 loop spans 16 amino acids. CDR3 sequence reads: CASSLVGQGASTEAFF. CDR3 nucleotides: TGTGCCAGCAGCTTGGTGGGACAGGGAGCGAGCACTGAAGCTTTCTTT.

The V gene is TRBV7-2, the J gene TRBJ1-4; D is possibly TRBD1 (5 bases). The V end lost 4 bases, the J end lost 3 bases, and 12 bases lay between the germline ends. CDR1 SGHTA and CDR2 FQGNSA come from the germline V gene. The CDR3 sequence is 15 residues long. In nucleotides, the CDR3 is TGTGCCAGCAGCTCCAGGGCGGGGGCTAATGAAAAACTGTTTTTT. It yields the protein CASSSRAGANEKLFF.